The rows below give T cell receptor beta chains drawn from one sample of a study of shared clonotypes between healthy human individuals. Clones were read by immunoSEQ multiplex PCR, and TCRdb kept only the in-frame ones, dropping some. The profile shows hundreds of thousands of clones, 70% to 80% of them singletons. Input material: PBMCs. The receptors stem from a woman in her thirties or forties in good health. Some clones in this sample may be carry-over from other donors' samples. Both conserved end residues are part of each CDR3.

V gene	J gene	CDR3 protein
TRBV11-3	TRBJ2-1	CASSQRETNNEQFF
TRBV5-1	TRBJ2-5	CASSIEGQETQYF
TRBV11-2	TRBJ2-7	CASSFYYEQYF
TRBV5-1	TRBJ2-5	CASSLVGTSGSGETQYF
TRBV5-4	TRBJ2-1	CASSLLTGSGNEQFF
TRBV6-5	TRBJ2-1	CASTPVLGYNEQFF
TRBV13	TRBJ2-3	CASQERSTDTQYF
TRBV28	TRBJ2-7	CASRTGTTRGEQYF
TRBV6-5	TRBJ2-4	CASSSSGRGIQYF
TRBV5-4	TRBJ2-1	CASSPEPPNEQFF
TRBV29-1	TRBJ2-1	CSGRRGWNEQFF
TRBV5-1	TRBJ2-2	CASSWTTGGNPVANTGELFF
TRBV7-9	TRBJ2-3	CASSPGLAGGSDTQYF
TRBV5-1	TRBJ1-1	CASSLGHSDMNTEAFF
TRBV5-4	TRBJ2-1	CASSLGQGSYNEQFF
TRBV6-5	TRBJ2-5	CASSWGNSGQGQYF
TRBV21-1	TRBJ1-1	CASSTPGPPGGTEAFF
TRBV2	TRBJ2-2	CASTDGNTGELFF
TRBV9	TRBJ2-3	CASSVSTSTDTQYF
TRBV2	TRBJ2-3	CASSETGQGALGTDTQYF
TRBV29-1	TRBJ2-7	CSVDGTGGFGQYF
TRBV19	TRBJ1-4	CASSISARQGATNEKLFF
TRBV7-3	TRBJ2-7	CASSLNFGASYEQYF
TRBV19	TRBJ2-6	CASSSRDRLSGANVLTF
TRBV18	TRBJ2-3	CASSPPGSGRAQDTQYF
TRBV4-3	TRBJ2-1	CASSQELAGDSYNEQFF
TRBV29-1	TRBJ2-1	CSVGTSGSGEQFF